This section outlines one TCR beta chain sequence together with its context. This entry is derived from a study of post-analysis software for immune sequencing data. Sequencing libraries made from TCR beta cDNA carried unique molecular identifiers. The source material, about 0.95 to 11 million T cells, gave rise to 450,000 to 550,000 cDNA molecules. TCRdb redid the calling of the PCR reads with MiXCR, one entry per CDR3 protein. The data contain 150,000 to 200,000 distinct CDR3 sequences, about 37% of them singletons. The V end was cut by 0 bases, the J end by 3 bases, with 9 bases between. This CDR3 is 15 amino acids long. Germline CDR1 is LNHNV and CDR2 is YYDKDF (reference sequence).

The clonotype originates from a girl aged 5-17 years with multiple sclerosis. This sequence joins TRBV15 and TRBJ2-1; D ambiguous. The sequenced sample was blood, obtained after autologous hematopoietic stem cell transplantation. CDR3: CATSREVGNYNEQFF. As DNA, the CDR3 is TGTGCCACCAGCAGAGAGGTGGGGAACTACAATGAGCAGTTCTTC.